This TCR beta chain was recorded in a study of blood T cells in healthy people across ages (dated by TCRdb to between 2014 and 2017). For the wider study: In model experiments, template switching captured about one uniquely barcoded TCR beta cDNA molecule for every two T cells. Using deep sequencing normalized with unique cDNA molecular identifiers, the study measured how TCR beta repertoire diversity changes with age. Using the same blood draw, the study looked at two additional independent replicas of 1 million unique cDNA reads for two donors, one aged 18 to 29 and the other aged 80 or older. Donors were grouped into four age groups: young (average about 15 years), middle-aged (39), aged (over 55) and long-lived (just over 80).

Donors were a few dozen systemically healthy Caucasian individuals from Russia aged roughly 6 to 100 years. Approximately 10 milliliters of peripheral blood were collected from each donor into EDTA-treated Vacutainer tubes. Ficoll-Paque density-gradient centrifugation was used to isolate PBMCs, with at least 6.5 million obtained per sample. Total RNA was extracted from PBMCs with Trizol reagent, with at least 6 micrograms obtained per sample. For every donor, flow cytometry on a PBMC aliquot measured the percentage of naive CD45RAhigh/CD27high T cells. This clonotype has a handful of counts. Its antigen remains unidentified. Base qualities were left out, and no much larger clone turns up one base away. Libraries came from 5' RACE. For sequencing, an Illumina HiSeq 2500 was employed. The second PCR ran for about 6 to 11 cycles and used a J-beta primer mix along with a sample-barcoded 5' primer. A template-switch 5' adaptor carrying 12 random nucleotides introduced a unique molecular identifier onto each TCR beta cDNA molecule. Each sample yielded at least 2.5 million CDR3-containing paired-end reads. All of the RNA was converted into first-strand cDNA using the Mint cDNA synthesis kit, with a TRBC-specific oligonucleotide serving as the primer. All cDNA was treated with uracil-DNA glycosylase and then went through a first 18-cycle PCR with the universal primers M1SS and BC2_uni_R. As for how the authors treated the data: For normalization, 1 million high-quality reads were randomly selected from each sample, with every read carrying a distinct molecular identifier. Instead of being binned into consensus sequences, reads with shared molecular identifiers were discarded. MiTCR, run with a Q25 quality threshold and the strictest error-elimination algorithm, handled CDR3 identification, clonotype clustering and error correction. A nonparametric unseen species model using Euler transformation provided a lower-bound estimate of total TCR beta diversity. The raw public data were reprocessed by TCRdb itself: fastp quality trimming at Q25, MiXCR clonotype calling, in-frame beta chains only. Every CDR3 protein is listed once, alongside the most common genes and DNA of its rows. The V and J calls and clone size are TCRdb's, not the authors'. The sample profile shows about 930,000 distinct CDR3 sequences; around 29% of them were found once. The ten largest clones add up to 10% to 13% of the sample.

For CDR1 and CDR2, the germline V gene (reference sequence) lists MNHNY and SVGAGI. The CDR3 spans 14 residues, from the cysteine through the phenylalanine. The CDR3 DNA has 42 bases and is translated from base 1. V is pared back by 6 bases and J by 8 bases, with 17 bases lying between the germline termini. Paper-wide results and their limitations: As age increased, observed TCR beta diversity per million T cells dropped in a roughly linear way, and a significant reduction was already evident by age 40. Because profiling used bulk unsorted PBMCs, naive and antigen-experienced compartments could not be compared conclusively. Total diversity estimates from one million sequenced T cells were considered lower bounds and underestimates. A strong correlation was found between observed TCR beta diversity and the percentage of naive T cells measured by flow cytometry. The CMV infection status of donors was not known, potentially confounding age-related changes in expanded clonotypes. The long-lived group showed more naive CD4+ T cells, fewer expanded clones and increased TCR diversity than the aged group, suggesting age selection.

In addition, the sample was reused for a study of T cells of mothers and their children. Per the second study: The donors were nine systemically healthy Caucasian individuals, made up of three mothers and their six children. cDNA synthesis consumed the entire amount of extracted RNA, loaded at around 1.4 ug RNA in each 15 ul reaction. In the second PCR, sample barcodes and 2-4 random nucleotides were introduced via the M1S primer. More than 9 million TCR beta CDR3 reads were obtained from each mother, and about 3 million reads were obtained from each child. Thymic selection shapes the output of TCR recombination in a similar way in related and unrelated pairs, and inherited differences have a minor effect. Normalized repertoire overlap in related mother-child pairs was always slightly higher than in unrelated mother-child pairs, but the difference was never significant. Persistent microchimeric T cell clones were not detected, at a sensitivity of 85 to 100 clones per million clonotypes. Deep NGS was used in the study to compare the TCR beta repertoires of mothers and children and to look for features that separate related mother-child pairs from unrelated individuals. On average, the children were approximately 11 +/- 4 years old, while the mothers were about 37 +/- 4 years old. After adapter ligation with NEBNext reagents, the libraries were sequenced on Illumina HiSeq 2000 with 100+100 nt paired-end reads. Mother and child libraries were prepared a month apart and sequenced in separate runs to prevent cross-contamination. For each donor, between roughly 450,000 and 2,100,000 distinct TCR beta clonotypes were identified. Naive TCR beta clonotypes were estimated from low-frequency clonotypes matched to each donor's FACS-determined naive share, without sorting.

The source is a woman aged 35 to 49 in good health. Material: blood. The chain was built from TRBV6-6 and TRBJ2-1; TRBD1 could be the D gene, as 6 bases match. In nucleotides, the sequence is TGTGCCAGCAGCTGGACAAGCCCAGGGGATGAGCAGTTCTTC. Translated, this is CASSWTSPGDEQFF.